This passage covers 13 T cell receptor beta chains from one sample sequenced in a study of blood T cell repertoires in COVID-19. Sequencing was performed with immunoSEQ multiplex PCR; in TCRdb, only in-frame clones are kept and a portion is missing. The sample includes about 98,000 clones, around 85% of them seen just once. Material for sequencing was peripheral blood. These receptors all stem from a woman aged 80 or over with acute or convalescent COVID-19.

J is TRBJ2-1 and V is TRBV3-1 (or the pseudogene TRBV3-2), with D perhaps TRBD1 (5 bases). The CDR3 runs to 14 residues. Trimming took 0 bases from V and 10 from J, leaving 13 bases between them. Germline-derived CDR1 and CDR2 are LGHDT and YNNKEL (reference sequence). CDR3 DNA sequence: TGTGCCAGCAGCCAAGATTGGCGACGGACAGAGCAGTTCTTC. It yields the protein CASSQDWRRTEQFF.

This clone was observed once. J is TRBJ1-1 and V is TRBV20-1, with D uncertain. The V end was cut by 2 bases, the J end by 5 bases, with 6 bases between. Germline CDR1 and CDR2: DFQATT and SNEGSKA (reference sequence). The CDR3 consists of 11 residues. CDR3 in amino acids: CSARPETEAFF. In nucleotides, the CDR3 is TGCAGTGCTAGACCCGAGACTGAAGCTTTCTTT.

The chain employs TRBV28 and TRBJ1-3, with a possible D match to TRBD1 (5 bases). The CDR3 length is 14 residues. V lost 2 bases and J lost 4, with 9 bases in between. Germline lookup yields CDR1 MDHEN and CDR2 SYDVKM. CDR3: CASSLVDIGNTIYF. Here the CDR3 DNA reads TGTGCCAGCAGTTTAGTGGACATAGGAAACACCATATATTTT.

J is TRBJ1-4 and V is TRBV27; 7 bases match TRBD1. Germline V gives CDR1 MNHEY, CDR2 SMNVEV (reference sequence). Germline trimming cut 8 bases from V and 1 base from J; bases unmatched to any gene: 4. CDR3 length: 14 amino acids. CDR3 bases: TGTGCCAGCGGACGACAGGGAACTAATGAAAAACTGTTTTTT. It yields the protein CASGRQGTNEKLFF.

The chain uses TRBV20-1 and TRBJ1-1; weak D call: TRBD1 (6 bases). V lost 3 bases and J 9 bases, leaving 11 bases between the germline ends. Germline assignment: CDR1 DFQATT and CDR2 SNEGSKA (reference sequence). This CDR3 region has 11 residues. In DNA, the CDR3 is TGCAGTGCTAGCAAGGACAGTCAAGCTTTCTTT. Translation: CSASKDSQAFF.

The chain is built from TRBV12-3 or TRBV12-4 and TRBJ1-1; D is uncertain. Trimming took off 4 bases at V and 1 base at J, with 7 bases between the two ends. The CDR3 loop spans 13 amino acids. CDR3 sequence: CASSWAGNTEAFF. CDR3 nucleotides: TGTGCCAGCAGTTGGGCGGGGAACACTGAAGCTTTCTTT.

In its sample, this clone was seen once. The genes are TRBV3-1 (or the pseudogene TRBV3-2) and TRBJ2-3; 12 nucleotides agree with TRBD1. The V segment lost 1 base and the J segment 9 bases; nucleotides outside the gene matches: 5. Germline V gene data show CDR1 as LGHDT and CDR2 as YNNKEL (reference sequence). The CDR3 has 15 residues. The CDR3 bases are TGTGCCAGCAGCCAAGCGGGACAGGGGGCTGTCACGCAGTATTTT. Translating it yields CASSQAGQGAVTQYF.

This clone showed up many times. This chain uses TRBV19 with TRBJ1-2; D ambiguous. V lost 5 bases and J lost 8, with 15 bases in between. The CDR3 contains 13 residues. Germline V gene lookup returns CDR1 LNHDA and CDR2 SQIVND (reference sequence). This CDR3 reads CASSPDFKRGYTF. DNA for the CDR3: TGTGCCAGTAGTCCGGACTTTAAAAGGGGCTACACCTTC.

The chain combines TRBV11-2 with TRBJ1-6; D gene uncertain. The CDR3 consists of 12 residues. Trimming removed 5 bases at V and 9 bases at J, with 8 bases between. The germline V gene encodes CDR1 SGHAT and CDR2 FQNNGV. The CDR3 is CASSPPGSPLHF. The CDR3 bases are TGTGCCAGCAGCCCCCCGGGTTCACCCCTCCACTTT.

The chain couples TRBV10-3 to TRBJ2-7; 7 nucleotides line up with TRBD2. The junction had 6 bases not matched to a gene; V was cut back by 4 bases and J by 6 bases. Germline CDR1 is ENHRY and CDR2 is SYGVKD. This CDR3 is 13 amino acids long. CDR3 protein: CAISAGGGTEQYV. Written as DNA, the CDR3 is TGTGCCATCAGTGCCGGGGGAGGGACCGAGCAGTACGTC.

The V gene is TRBV4-1, the J gene TRBJ2-2; TRBD1 matches 9 bases. V was clipped by 4 bases and J by 5 bases; unmatched bases: 8. Germline V gene data show CDR1 as MGHRA and CDR2 as YSYEKL. The CDR3 loop spans 16 amino acids. The CDR3: CASSPLGTGRTGELFF. The CDR3, as DNA: TGCGCCAGCAGCCCTCTCGGGACAGGGCGGACCGGGGAGCTGTTTTTT.

J is TRBJ1-1 and V is TRBV19, with 10 bases matching TRBD1. The junction had 2 bases not matched to a gene; V was cut back by 1 base and J by 0 bases. CDR3 size: 16 residues. The germline V gene has CDR1 LNHDA and CDR2 SQIVND (reference sequence). In nucleotides, the CDR3 is TGTGCCAGTAGTATAGGGGACAGGGGATTGAACACTGAAGCTTTCTTT. Encoded protein: CASSIGDRGLNTEAFF.

Only one count was recorded for this clone. The rearrangement joins TRBV18 to TRBJ1-2; the D gene is possibly TRBD1 (5 bases). With 3 bases removed from V and 7 bases from J, the gap between germline ends came to 12 bases. The CDR3 consists of 13 residues. Per the germline V gene, CDR1 is KGHSH and CDR2 is LQKENI. The CDR3 here is CASSPEVGGGYTF. In DNA, the CDR3 is TGTGCCAGCTCACCTGAGGTCGGGGGTGGCTACACCTTC.